These 5 T cell receptor beta chains were sequenced from one sample in a study of T cell responses to AZD1222 COVID-19 vaccine. Generated by immunoSEQ multiplex PCR, the TCRdb table keeps only in-frame clones and is missing some. The sample shows more than 150,000 clones, over 80% of them seen only once. The specimen comprised peripheral blood, sampled on day 0 of AZD1222 vaccination. These receptors all stem from an adult in good health.

The rearrangement uses TRBV19 and TRBJ1-5; D gene ambiguous. The CDR3 sequence is 15 residues long. CDR1 is LNHDA and CDR2 is SQIVND in the germline V gene (reference sequence). V lost 3 bases and J 4 bases, leaving 13 bases between the germline ends. CDR3 sequence (DNA): TGTGCCAGTAGTATCTTTTTCAACAGTAATCAGCCCCAGCATTTT. It specifies CASSIFFNSNQPQHF.

The chain combines TRBV4-3 with TRBJ2-3; 8 bases map to TRBD2. The CDR3 has 17 residues. CDR1 LGHNA and CDR2 YSLEER come from the germline V gene. V was pared by 1 base and J by 1 base, with 7 bases of the junction left unmatched. DNA of the CDR3: TGCGCCAGCAGCCAAGGCGCCAGCGGGGGCCGCACAGATACGCAGTATTTT. This gives the protein CASSQGASGGRTDTQYF.

The gene calls are TRBV25-1 and TRBJ1-6; unclear D gene. The CDR3 has 17 amino acids. The V gene lost 3 bases and the J gene lost 6 bases, with 18 bases spanning the gap. The germline V gene has CDR1 MGHDK and CDR2 SYGVNS. CDR3 sequence: CASSEWTRLGSNSPLHF. DNA for the CDR3: TGTGCCAGCAGTGAGTGGACTAGACTCGGCTCTAATTCACCCCTCCACTTT.

The chain carries TRBV5-1 and TRBJ1-3; 8 bases agree with TRBD1. This CDR3 comprises 14 residues. CDR1 and CDR2 from the germline V gene are SGHRS and YFSETQ. V was pared by 8 bases and J by 0 bases, with 4 bases of the junction left unmatched. This CDR3 is CASRQGFSGNTIYF. The DNA for the CDR3 is TGCGCCAGTCGACAGGGGTTCTCTGGAAACACCATATATTTT.

The chain recombines TRBV10-3 with TRBJ1-1; 8 bases fit TRBD1. After removal of 4 bases from V and 4 bases from J, the junction contained 5 bases not matched to a gene. There are 14 residues in the CDR3. Germline loops: CDR1 ENHRY, CDR2 SYGVKD. CDR3 protein: CAISALDRGTEAFF. Here the CDR3 DNA reads TGTGCCATCAGTGCCCTTGACAGGGGCACTGAAGCTTTCTTT.